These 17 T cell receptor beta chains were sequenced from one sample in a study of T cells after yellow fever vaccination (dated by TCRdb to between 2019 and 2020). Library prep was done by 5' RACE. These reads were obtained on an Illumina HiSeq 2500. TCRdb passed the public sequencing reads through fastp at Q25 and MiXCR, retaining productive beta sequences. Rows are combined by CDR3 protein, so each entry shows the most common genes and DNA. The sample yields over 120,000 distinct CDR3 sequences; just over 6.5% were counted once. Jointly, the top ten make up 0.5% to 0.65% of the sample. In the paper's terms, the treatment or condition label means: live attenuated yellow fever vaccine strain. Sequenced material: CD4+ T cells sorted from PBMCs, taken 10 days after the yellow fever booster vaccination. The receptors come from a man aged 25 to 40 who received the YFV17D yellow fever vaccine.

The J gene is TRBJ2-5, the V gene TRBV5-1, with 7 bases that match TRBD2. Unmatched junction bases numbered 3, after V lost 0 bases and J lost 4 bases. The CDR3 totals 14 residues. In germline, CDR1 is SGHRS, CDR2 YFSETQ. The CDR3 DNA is TGCGCCAGCAGCTTGGTCAGGGAGGGAGAGACCCAGTACTTC. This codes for CASSLVREGETQYF. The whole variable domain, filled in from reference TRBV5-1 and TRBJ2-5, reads KAGVTQTPRYLIKTRGQQVTLSCSPISGHRSVSWYQQTPGQGLQFLFEYFSETQRNKGNFPGRFSGRQFSNSRSEMNVSTLELGDSALYLCASSLVREGETQYFGPGTRLLVL.

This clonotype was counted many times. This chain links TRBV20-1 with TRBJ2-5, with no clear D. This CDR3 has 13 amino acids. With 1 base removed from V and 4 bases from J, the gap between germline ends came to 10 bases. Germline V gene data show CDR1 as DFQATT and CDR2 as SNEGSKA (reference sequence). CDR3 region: CSARVTVGETQYF. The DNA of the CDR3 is TGCAGTGCTAGAGTTACCGTGGGAGAGACCCAGTACTTC.

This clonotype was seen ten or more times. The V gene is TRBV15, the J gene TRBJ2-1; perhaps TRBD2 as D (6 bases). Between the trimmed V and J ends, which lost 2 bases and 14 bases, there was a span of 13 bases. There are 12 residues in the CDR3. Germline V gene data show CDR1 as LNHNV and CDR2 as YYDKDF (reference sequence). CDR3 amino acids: CATSRITGGEFF. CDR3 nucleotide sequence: TGTGCCACCAGCAGAATCACAGGAGGGGAGTTCTTC.

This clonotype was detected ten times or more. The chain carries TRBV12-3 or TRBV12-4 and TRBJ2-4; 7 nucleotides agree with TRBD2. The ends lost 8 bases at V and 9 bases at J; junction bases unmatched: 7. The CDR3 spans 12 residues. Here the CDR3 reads CASGGGKAIQYF. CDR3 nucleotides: TGTGCCAGCGGGGGGGGAAAGGCCATTCAGTACTTC.

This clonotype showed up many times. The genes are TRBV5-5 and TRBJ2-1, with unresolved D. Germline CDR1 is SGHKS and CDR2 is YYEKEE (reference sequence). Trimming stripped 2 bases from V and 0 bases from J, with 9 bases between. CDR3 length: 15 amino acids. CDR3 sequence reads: CASSLQQSSYNEQFF. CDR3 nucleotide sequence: TGTGCCAGCAGCTTACAACAGAGCTCCTACAATGAGCAGTTCTTC.

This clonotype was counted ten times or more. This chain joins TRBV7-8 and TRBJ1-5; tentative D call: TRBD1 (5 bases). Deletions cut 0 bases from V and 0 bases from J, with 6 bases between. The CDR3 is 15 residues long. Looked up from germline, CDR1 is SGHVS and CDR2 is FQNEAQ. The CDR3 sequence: CASSLAGDSNQPQHF. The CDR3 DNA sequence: TGTGCCAGCAGCTTAGCAGGGGATAGCAATCAGCCCCAGCATTTT.

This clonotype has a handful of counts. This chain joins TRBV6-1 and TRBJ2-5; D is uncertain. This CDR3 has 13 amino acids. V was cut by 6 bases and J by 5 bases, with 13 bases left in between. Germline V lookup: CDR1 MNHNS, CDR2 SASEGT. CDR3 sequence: CASRIPGGETQYF. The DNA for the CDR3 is TGTGCCAGCAGAATCCCGGGCGGCGAGACCCAGTACTTC.

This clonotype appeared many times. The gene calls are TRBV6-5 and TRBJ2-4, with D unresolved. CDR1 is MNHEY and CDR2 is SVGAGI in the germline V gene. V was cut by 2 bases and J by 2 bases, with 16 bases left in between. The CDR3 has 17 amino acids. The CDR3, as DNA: TGTGCCAGCAGTTACGGTGGCAGGACCCCTTCCAAAAACATTCAGTACTTC. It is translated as CASSYGGRTPSKNIQYF.

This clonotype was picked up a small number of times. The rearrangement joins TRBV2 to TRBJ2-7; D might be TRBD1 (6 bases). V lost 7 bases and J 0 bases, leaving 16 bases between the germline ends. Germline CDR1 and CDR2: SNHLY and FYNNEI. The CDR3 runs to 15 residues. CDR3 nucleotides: TGTGCCAGCACTAAGGCAGGGGCCGACTCCTACGAGCAGTACTTC. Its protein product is CASTKAGADSYEQYF.

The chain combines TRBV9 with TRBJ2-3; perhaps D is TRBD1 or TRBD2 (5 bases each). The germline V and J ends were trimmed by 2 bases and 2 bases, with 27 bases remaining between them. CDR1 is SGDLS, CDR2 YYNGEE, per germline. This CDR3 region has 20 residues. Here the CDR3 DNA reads TGTGCCAGCAGCGTCCGAGGGGCGGCGGCCCCACAACAATCCACAGATACGCAGTATTTT. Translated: CASSVRGAAAPQQSTDTQYF.

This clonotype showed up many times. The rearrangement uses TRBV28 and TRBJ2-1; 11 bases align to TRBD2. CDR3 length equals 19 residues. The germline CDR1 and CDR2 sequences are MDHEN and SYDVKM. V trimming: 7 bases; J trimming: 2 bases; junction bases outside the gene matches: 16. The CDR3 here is CASIPLTSGKRRTYNEQFF. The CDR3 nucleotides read TGTGCCAGCATCCCTTTGACTAGCGGGAAGAGGCGAACCTACAATGAGCAGTTCTTC.

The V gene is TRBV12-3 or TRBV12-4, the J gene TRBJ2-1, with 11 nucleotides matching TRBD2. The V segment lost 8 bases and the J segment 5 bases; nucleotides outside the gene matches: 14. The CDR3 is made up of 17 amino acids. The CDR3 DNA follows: TGTGCCAGCGCCCTTCAGGCAACTAGCGGGAGCGACAATGAGCAGTTCTTC. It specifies CASALQATSGSDNEQFF.

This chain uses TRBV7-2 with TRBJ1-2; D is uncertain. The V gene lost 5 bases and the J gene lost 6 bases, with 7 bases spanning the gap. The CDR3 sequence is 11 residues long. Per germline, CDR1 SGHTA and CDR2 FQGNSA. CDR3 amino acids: CASSLQNGYTF. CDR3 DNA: TGTGCCAGCAGCCTACAGAATGGCTACACCTTC.

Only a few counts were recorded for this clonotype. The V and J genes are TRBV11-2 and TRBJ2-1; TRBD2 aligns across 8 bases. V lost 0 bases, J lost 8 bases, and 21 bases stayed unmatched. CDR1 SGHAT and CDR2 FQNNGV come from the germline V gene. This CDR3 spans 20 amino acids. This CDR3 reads CASSLDYASGPLPKGDEQFF. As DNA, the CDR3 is TGTGCCAGCAGCTTAGATTACGCTAGCGGGCCATTACCCAAAGGGGATGAGCAGTTCTTC.

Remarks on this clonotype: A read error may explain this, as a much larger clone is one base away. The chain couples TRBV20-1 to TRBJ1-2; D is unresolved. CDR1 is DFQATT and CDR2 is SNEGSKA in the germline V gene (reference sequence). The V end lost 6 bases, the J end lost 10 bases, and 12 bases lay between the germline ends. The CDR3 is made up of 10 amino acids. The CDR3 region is CSAPVDVYTF. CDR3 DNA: TGCAGTGCACCGGTCGATGTCTACACCTTC.

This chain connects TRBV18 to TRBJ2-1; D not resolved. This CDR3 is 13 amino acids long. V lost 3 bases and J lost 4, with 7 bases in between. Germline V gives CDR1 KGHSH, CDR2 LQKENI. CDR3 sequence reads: CASSPSQYNEQFF. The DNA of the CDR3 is TGTGCCAGCTCACCGTCGCAGTACAATGAGCAGTTCTTC.

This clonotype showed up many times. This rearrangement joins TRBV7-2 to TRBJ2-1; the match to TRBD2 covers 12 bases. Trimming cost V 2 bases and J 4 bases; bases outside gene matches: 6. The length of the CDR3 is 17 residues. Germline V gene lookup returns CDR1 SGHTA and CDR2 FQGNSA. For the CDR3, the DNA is TGTGCCAGCAGCTTAACCGGGACTAGCGGGCAATACAATGAGCAGTTCTTC. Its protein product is CASSLTGTSGQYNEQFF.